The rows below give T cell receptor beta chains drawn from one sample of a study of tumor and adjacent non-tumor tissue in lung cancer. MiXCR, applied by TCRdb to the multiplex PCR reads, yields one record per CDR3 protein. The table lists under 80,000 distinct CDR3 sequences, roughly 77% of them singletons. The material sequenced was distant non-tumor lung tissue. These receptors all stem from a man aged 55 to 69 with non-small cell lung cancer. Both conserved end residues are part of each CDR3. Fields, in order: V gene, clone size, J gene, D gene, CDR3 DNA, CDR3 protein. A D gene is named only where the DNA matches it firmly. Part of the rows lack a size; the others show once, few, many or a class for expanded clones.

TRBV6-5,NA,TRBJ2-1,NA,TGTGCCAGCACTTGGGGTATCACCAATGAGCAGTTCTTC,CASTWGITNEQFF
TRBV29-1,NA,TRBJ2-7,NA,TGTAGCGCCAGACTGGGTAGCTACGAGCAGTACTTC,CSARLGSYEQYF
TRBV29-1,NA,TRBJ1-2,NA,TGCAGCATGACAGAAGCTAACTATGGCTACACCTTC,CSMTEANYGYTF
TRBV11-2,NA,TRBJ1-2,NA,TGTGCCAACAGCCCCAGGTGGGGTAGAGAGGGCTACACCTTC,CANSPRWGREGYTF
TRBV20-1,NA,TRBJ1-1,NA,TGCAGTGCTAGAAATCCTGATCAGGCGAACACTGAAGCATTCTTT,CSARNPDQANTEAFF
TRBV4-1,NA,TRBJ2-2,NA,TGCGCCAGCAGCCCGCCTTCGGGTCAGACAAGCACCAGGGAGCTGTTTTTT,CASSPPSGQTSTRELFF
TRBV7-6,NA,TRBJ2-1,NA,TGTGCCAGCAGCTTGGACGGTTCCTACAATGAGCAGTTCTTC,CASSLDGSYNEQFF
TRBV5-4,NA,TRBJ2-5,TRBD2,TGTGCCATCAGCCCAATCTGTACTAGCGACCGACAAGAGACCCAGTACTTC,CAISPICTSDRQETQYF
TRBV14,once,TRBJ1-1,NA,TGTGCCAACAACCATGTGGTAGGTTTGAAGACTGAAGCTTTCTTT,CANNHVVGLKTEAFF
TRBV20-1,many,TRBJ2-1,NA,TGCAGTGCCCAAGACGGGGGGAGGGGGTACAATGAGCAGTTCTTC,CSAQDGGRGYNEQFF
TRBV5-1,NA,TRBJ1-1,NA,TGCGCCAGCATCCAGGATGACGGGGACACTGAAGCTTTCTTT,CASIQDDGDTEAFF
TRBV14,NA,TRBJ2-4,NA,TGTGCCAGCAGCCAAGACAGGGAAATCATTCAGCACTTC,CASSQDREIIQHF
TRBV6-5,many,TRBJ1-2,NA,TGTGCCAGCAGCAGGACCGACCAAAACTATGGCTACACCTTC,CASSRTDQNYGYTF
TRBV6-4,many,TRBJ1-1,NA,TGTGCCAGCAGTGAAAAAGCTTTCTTT,CASSEKAFF
TRBV6-1,NA,TRBJ1-5,NA,TGTGCCAGCAGTGCACGGGACTGGGGGCCCAATCAGCCCCAGCATTTT,CASSARDWGPNQPQHF
TRBV29-1,NA,TRBJ2-3,NA,TGCAGCCTTGGAGCGGAAGGCATTGGAGGCACAGATACGCTGTATTTT,CSLGAEGIGGTDTLYF
TRBV5-1,NA,TRBJ1-1,NA,TGCACCAGCATCCCGGAAGACGGGGACACTGAAGCTTTCTTT,CTSIPEDGDTEAFF
TRBV5-5,many,TRBJ1-3,NA,TGTGCCAGCAGCCGGGGAAACAACGGAAACACCATATATTTT,CASSRGNNGNTIYF
TRBV30,NA,TRBJ2-5,TRBD2,TGTGCCTGGAGTGGCCTAGCGGGGGCAGAGACCCATTACTTC,CAWSGLAGAETHYF
TRBV4-1,NA,TRBJ2-7,NA,TGTGCCAGCAGCCAAGCAACCGGACCTCGAACCTACGAGCAGTACTTC,CASSQATGPRTYEQYF
TRBV14,NA,TRBJ2-5,TRBD2,TGTGCCAGCGGCCGCTGGACTAGCGGGAGGCAAGATACCCATTACTTC,CASGRWTSGRQDTHYF
TRBV28,NA,TRBJ2-1,TRBD1,TGTCCCAGCAGATTTGCGAGATTACGGGACAGGGGGAATGAGCAGTTCTTT,CPSRFARLRDRGNEQFF
TRBV4-1,NA,TRBJ2-4,NA,TGCGCCAGCAGCCAAGAGCATGCAACAGGCAACTTTCAGTGCTTC,CASSQEHATGNFQCF
TRBV9,NA,TRBJ1-6,TRBD1,TGTGCCAGCAGCTACCGGGACAGCGCACGTCACCTTGATAATTCACCCCTCCACTTT,CASSYRDSARHLDNSPLHF
TRBV2,few,TRBJ2-7,NA,TGTGCCAGCAGCCAGGGTTCCTACAAGCAGAACTTC,CASSQGSYKQNF
TRBV15,many,TRBJ1-1,NA,TGTGCCACCAGCTCGACGGGGGGAGCGAACACTGAAGCTTTCTTT,CATSSTGGANTEAFF
TRBV6-5,NA,TRBJ1-2,TRBD1,TGTGCCAGGAGCCGGACACTACTGACAGGGGGGGACTATGGCTACATCTTC,CARSRTLLTGGDYGYIF
TRBV30,NA,TRBJ2-6,NA,TGTGCCTGGAGCAGGGGATTTGGGGCCAACGTCCTGACTTTC,CAWSRGFGANVLTF
TRBV6-2/TRBV6-3,few,TRBJ2-5,NA,TGTGCCAGTGGCCCTACTAGTGGAGGGACCCAGTACTTC,CASGPTSGGTQYF
TRBV20-1,NA,TRBJ1-6,TRBD1,TGTAGTGCTAGTACGCCGGGACAGGGAACCTCATATAATTCACCCCTCTACTTT,CSASTPGQGTSYNSPLYF
TRBV6-1,NA,TRBJ1-5,NA,TGTGCCACCAGTGAGGGGGGGGCGACCAATCAGCCCCGGCATTTT,CATSEGGATNQPRHF
TRBV29-1,once,TRBJ2-7,NA,TGCGGCGTTGAGGAGGACGGCTACGAGCAGTACTTC,CGVEEDGYEQYF